This T cell receptor beta chain was sequenced during a study of blood T cell repertoires in COVID-19. This CDR3 region has 19 residues. Germline CDR1 SEHNR, CDR2 FQNEAQ (reference sequence). V lost 4 bases to trimming and J lost 0 bases; unmatched junction nucleotides: 10. This table comes from immunoSEQ multiplex PCR, and its TCRdb copy is limited to in-frame clones, with some not included. This sample yields a few hundred thousand clones, of which about 88% are seen a single time; under 15% belongs to the top ten. The chain has TRBV7-9 and TRBJ2-6; 9 bases map to TRBD1. The receptor's source is an older woman with acute or convalescent COVID-19. Sequenced sample: peripheral blood. The CDR3 reads CASSWRAGQGSSGANVLTF. For the CDR3, the DNA is TGTGCCAGCAGCTGGAGGGCGGGACAGGGCTCCTCTGGGGCCAACGTCCTGACTTTC.